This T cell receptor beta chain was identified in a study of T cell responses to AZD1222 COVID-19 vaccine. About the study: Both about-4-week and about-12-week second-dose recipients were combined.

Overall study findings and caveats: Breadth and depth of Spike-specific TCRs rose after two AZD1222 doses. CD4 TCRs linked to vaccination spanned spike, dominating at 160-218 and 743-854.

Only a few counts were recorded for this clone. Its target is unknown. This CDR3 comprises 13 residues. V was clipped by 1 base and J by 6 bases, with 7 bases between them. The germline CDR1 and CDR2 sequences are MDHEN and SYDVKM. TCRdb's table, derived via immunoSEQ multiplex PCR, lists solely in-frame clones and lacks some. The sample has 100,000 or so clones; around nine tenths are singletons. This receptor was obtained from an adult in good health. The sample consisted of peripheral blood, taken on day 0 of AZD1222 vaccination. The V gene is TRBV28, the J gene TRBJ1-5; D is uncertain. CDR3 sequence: CASSLFGVQPQHF. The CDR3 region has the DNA TGTGCCAGCAGTTTATTTGGGGTTCAGCCCCAGCATTTT.